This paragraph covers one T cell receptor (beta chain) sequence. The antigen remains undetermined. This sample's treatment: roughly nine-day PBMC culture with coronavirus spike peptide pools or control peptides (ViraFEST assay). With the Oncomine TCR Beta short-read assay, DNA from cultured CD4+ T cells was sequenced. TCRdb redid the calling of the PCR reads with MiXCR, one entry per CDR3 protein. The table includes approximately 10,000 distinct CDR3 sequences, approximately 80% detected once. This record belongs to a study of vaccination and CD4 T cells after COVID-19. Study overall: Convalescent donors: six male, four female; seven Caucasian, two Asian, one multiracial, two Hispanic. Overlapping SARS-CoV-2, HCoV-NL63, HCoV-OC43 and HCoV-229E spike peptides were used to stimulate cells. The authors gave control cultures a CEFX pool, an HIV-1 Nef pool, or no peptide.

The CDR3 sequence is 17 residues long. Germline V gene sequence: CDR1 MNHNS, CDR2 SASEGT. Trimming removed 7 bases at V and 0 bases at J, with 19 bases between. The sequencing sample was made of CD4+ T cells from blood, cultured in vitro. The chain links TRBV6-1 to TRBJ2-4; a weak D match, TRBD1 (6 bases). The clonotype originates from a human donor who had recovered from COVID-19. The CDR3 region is CASTHPEGDLAKNIQYF. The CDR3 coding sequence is TGTGCCAGCACCCACCCTGAGGGGGACCTAGCCAAAAACATTCAGTACTTC.